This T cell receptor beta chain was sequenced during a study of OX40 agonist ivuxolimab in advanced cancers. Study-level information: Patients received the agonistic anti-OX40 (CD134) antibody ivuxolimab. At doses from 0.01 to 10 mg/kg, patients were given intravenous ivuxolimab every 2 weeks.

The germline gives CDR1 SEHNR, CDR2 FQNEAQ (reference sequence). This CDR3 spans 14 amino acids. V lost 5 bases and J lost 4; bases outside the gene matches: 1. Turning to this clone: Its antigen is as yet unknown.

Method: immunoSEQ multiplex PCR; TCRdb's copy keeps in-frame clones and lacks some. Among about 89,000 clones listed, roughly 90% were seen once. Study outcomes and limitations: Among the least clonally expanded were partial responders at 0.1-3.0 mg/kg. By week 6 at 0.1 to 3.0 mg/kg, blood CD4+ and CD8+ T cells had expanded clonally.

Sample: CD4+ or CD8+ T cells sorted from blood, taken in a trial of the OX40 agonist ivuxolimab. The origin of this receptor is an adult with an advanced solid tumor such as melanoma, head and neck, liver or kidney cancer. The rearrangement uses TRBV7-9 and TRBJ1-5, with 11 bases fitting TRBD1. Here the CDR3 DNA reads TGTGCCAGCAGCCGGGACAGGGGGAATCAGCCCCAGCATTTT. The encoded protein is CASSRDRGNQPQHF.